Sequencing of this T cell receptor beta chain was carried out in a study of control samples from healthy donors and cancer patients. This clone was counted a few times. The CDR3 covers 13 residues. The trim removed 8 bases at V and 3 bases at J, leaving 1 base unmatched. Germline V lookup: CDR1 MDHEN, CDR2 SYDVKM. The method was immunoSEQ multiplex PCR; TCRdb's version includes in-frame clones alone and lacks a portion of them. Of some 48,000 clones in the sample, more than 85% were seen once. V gene TRBV28 combines with J gene TRBJ1-4; 9 nucleotides match TRBD1. The sequenced sample consisted of PBMCs. The TCR sequence derives from a woman between 45 and 65 years old with head and neck cancer. CDR3 region: CASRDRANEKLFF. DNA for the CDR3: TGTGCCAGCCGGGACAGGGCTAATGAAAAACTGTTTTTT.